This T cell receptor (beta chain) came from a study of blood T cell repertoires in COVID-19. Background on the study: The United States, Italy and Spain supplied acute and convalescent COVID-19 samples. PBMCs, B-cell-depleted T cells, or T cells provided the cDNA or gDNA that made up the material.

In the study's own analysis: Amplification of reference gene primers was used by the study to estimate nucleated cell counts. The data were produced by immunoSEQ multiplex PCR, yet TCRdb's version contains in-frame clones alone and is incomplete. V and J calls plus clone size are reproduced from that table; the DNA served to infer D and trimming. The sample lists 340,000 or so clones, 80% to 90% occurring once. Germline V gene sequence: CDR1 SGHDN, CDR2 FVKESK. After removal of 0 bases from V and 1 base from J, the junction contained 8 bases not matched to a gene. The CDR3 is 17 amino acids. Sequencing was carried out using PBMCs or T cells enriched from blood (not recorded which). The sequence was collected from a woman aged 40 to 50 with acute COVID-19. The chain carries TRBV14 and TRBJ2-7, with 8 bases lining up with TRBD1. CDR3 sequence (DNA): TGTGCCAGCAGCCAAGATAGTTTCAGGGGGCGTTCCTACGAGCAGTACTTC. As protein: CASSQDSFRGRSYEQYF.